This T cell receptor (beta chain) was captured in a study of blood T cell repertoires in COVID-19. CDR1 is SGHNT, CDR2 YYREEE, per germline (reference sequence). V was clipped by 4 bases and J by 4 bases; unmatched bases: 9. This CDR3 spans 16 amino acids. Before they entered the study, exposed participants had met a COVID-19 case within 2 weeks. The repertoire was sequenced with immunoSEQ multiplex PCR; TCRdb's copy has only in-frame clones and lacks some. The table lists 120,000 to 150,000 clones, roughly four fifths of them singletons. V gene TRBV5-4 combines with J gene TRBJ1-3; TRBD1 matches 9 bases. The TCR originated in a woman aged 18-29 years who had been exposed to COVID-19. Sequencing was done on a sample of PBMCs or T cells enriched from blood (not recorded which). The CDR3 nucleotides read TGTGCCAGCAGCGCGGGACAGGGAATGGGAGGAAACACCATATATTTT. Its translation is CASSAGQGMGGNTIYF.